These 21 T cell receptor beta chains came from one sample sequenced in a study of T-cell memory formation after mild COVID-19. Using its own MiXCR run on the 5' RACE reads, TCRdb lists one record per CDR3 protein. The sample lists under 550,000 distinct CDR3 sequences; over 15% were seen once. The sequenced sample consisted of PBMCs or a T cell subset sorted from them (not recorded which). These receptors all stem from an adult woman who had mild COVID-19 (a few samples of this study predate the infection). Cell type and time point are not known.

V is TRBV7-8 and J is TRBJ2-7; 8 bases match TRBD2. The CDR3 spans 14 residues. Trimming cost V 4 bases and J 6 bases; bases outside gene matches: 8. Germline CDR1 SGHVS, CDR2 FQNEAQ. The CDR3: CASSSLGGGAEQYF. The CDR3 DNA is TGTGCCAGCAGCTCGCTCGGGGGGGGCGCCGAGCAGTACTTC.

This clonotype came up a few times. CDR3 in DNA: TGCAGTGCTAGCGGCCAGTTAAATTCACCCCTCCACTTT. This translates into CSASGQLNSPLHF. The J gene is TRBJ1-6, the V gene TRBV20-1, with D unresolved. CDR1 DFQATT and CDR2 SNEGSKA come from the germline V gene (reference sequence). This CDR3 is 13 amino acids long. Trimming removed 3 bases at V and 7 bases at J, with 10 bases between.

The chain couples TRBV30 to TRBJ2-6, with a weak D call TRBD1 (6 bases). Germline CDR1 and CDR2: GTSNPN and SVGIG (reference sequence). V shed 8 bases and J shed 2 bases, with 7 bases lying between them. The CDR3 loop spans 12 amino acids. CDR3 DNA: TGTGCCGGGACACCTGGGGCCAACGTCCTGACTTTC. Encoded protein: CAGTPGANVLTF.

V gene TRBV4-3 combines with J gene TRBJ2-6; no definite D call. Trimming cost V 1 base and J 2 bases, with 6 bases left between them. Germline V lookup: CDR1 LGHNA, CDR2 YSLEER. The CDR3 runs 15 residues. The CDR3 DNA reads TGCGCCAGCAGCCAAGTCGGGCCTGGGGCCAACGTCCTGACTTTC. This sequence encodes CASSQVGPGANVLTF.

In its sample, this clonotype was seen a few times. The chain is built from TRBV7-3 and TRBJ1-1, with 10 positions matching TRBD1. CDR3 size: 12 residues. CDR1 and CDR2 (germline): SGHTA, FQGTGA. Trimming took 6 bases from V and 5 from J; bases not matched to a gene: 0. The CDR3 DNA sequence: TGTGCCAGCAGGGGACAGGGGACTGAAGCTTTCTTT. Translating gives CASRGQGTEAFF.

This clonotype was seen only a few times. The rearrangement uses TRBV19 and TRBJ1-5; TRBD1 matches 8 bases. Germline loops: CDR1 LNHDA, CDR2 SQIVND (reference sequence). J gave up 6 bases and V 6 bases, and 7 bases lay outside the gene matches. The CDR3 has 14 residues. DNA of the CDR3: TGTGCCAGTAGGGACGGGACAGGTATTCAGCCCCAGCATTTT. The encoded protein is CASRDGTGIQPQHF.

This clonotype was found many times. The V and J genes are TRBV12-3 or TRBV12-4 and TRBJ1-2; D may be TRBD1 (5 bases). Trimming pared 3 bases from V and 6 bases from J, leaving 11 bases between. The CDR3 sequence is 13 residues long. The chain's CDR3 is CASSFQGGHGYTF. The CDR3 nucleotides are TGTGCCAGCAGTTTTCAGGGTGGGCATGGCTACACCTTC.

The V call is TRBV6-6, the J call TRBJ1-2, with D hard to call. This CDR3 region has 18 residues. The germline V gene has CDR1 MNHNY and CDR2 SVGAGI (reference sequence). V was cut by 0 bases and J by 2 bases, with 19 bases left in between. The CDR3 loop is CASSYSAGNIPPNYGYTF. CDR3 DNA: TGTGCCAGCAGTTACTCTGCAGGAAATATCCCTCCGAACTATGGCTACACCTTC.

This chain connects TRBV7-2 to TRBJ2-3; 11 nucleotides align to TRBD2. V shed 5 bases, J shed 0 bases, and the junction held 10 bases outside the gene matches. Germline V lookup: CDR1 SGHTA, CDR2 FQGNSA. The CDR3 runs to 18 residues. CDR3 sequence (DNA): TGTGCCAGCAGCCGACCTAGCGGGAGGACTCCTAGCACAGATACGCAGTATTTT. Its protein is CASSRPSGRTPSTDTQYF.

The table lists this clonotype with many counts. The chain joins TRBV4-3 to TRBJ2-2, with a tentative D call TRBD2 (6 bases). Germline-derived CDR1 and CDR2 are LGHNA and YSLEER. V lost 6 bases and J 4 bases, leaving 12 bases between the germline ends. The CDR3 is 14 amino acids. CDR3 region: CASSQEGGTGELFF. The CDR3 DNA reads TGCGCCAGCAGTCAGGAGGGAGGCACCGGGGAGCTGTTTTTT.

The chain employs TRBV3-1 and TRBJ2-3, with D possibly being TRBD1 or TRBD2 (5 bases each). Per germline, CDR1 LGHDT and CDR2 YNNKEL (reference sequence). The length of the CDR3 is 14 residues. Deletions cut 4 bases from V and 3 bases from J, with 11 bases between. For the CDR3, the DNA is TGTGCCAGCAGCCCTTGGGACCTTACAGATACGCAGTATTTT. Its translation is CASSPWDLTDTQYF.

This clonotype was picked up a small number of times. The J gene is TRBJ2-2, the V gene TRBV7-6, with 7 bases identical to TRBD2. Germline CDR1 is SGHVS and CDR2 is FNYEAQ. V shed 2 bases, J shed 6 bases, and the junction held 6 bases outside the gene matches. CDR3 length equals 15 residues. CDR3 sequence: CASSLSTSIAGELFF. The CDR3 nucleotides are TGTGCCAGCAGCTTATCGACTAGCATTGCCGGGGAGCTGTTTTTT.

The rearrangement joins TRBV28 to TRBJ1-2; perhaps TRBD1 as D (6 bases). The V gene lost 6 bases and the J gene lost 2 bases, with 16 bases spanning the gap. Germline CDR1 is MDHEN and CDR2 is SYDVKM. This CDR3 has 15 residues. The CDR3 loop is CASSSTGRGNYGYTF. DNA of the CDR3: TGTGCCAGCAGCTCAACAGGGAGGGGAAACTATGGCTACACCTTC.

DNA for the CDR3: TGTGCCAGCAGCATCGGACTATCCTACGAGCAGTACTTC. This encodes CASSIGLSYEQYF. The chain employs TRBV19 and TRBJ2-7; a weak D match, TRBD2 (6 bases). From germline, CDR1 is LNHDA and CDR2 SQIVND (reference sequence). This CDR3 contains 13 residues. Trimming left V 9 bases short and J 1 base short, with 13 bases between.

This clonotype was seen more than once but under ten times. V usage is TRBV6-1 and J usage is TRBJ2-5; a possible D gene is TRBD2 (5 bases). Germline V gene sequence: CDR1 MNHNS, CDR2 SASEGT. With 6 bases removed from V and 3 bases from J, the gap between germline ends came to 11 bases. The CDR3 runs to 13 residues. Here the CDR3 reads CASRIGKKETQYF. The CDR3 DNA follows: TGTGCCAGCAGGATCGGGAAAAAAGAGACCCAGTACTTC.

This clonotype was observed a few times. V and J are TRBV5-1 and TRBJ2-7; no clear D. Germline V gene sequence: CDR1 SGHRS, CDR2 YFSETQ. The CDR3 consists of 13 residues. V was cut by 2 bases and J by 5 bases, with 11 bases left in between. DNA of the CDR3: TGCGCCAGCAGCTTCGAGATGGGGAACGAGCAGTACTTC. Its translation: CASSFEMGNEQYF.

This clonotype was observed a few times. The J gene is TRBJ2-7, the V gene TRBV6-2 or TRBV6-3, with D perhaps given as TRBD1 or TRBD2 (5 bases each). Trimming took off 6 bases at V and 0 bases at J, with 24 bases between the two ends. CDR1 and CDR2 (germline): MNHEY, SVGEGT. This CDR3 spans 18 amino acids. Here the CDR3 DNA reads TGTGCCAGCAGCCCTACGACGCCCAGGGACGGTGTCTCCTACGAGCAGTACTTC. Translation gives CASSPTTPRDGVSYEQYF.

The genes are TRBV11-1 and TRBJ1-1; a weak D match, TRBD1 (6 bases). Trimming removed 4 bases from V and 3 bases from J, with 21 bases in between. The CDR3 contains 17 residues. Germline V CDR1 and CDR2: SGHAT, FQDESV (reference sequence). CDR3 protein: CASSWPARGAWYTEAFF. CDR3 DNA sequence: TGTGCCAGCAGCTGGCCCGCGCGGGGGGCCTGGTACACTGAAGCTTTCTTT.

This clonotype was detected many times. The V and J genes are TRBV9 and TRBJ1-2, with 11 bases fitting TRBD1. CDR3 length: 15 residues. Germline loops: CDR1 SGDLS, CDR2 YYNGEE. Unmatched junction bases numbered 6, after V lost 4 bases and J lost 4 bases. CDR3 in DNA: TGTGCCAGCAGCCCTCTTGGGACAGGGGGCTATGGCTACACCTTC. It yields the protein CASSPLGTGGYGYTF.

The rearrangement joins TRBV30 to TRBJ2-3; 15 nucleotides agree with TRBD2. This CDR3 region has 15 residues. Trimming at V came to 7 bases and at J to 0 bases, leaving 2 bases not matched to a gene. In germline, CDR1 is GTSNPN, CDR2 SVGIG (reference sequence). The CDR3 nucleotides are TGTGCCTTGGGACTAGCGGGAGGAAGCACAGATACGCAGTATTTT. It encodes CALGLAGGSTDTQYF.

The CDR3 region has the DNA TGTGCCAGCAGTTACCGCGGGACAGACTATGGGGAGCAGTACTTC. Translating it yields CASSYRGTDYGEQYF. The V and J genes are TRBV6-5 and TRBJ2-7; a possible D gene is TRBD1 (7 bases). Germline V CDR1 and CDR2: MNHEY, SVGAGI. The V gene lost 2 bases and the J gene lost 7 bases, with 18 bases spanning the gap. The CDR3 contains 15 residues.